The rows below give T cell receptor beta chains drawn from one sample of a study of cytomegalovirus exposure and HLA in healthy donors. Clones were sequenced by immunoSEQ multiplex PCR, and TCRdb holds only the in-frame ones, with some missing. The sample shows around 200,000 clones, 70% of them seen only once. Sequencing was performed on PBMCs. Source of these receptors: a middle-aged man in good health and CMV-seropositive. Both conserved end residues are part of each CDR3. The D gene is left open where the match is weak. The size entry is marked missing in some rows and otherwise reads once, few, many or a size class.

TRBV28,TRBD2,TRBJ2-7,few,CASSLVAGGAYEQYF,TGTGCCAGCAGTTTAGTGGCGGGGGGGGCCTACGAGCAGTACTTC
TRBV14,TRBD1,TRBJ1-2,-,CASSPSGGQGVYYGYTF,TGTGCCAGCAGCCCGTCTGGTGGACAGGGAGTTTACTATGGCTACACCTTC
TRBV6-5,-,TRBJ1-5,few,CASRAAEPNQPQHF,TGTGCCAGCAGGGCTGCGGAGCCCAATCAGCCCCAGCATTTT
TRBV4-3,-,TRBJ1-4,-,CASSQDWSDSNEKLFF,TGCGCCAGCAGCCAAGATTGGTCAGACTCTAATGAAAAACTGTTTTTT
TRBV9,-,TRBJ1-6,-,CASSVGRADNSPLHF,TGTGCCAGCAGCGTAGGCAGGGCAGATAATTCACCCCTCCACTTT
TRBV15,TRBD1,TRBJ2-1,-,CATSSGTDPYNEQFF,TGTGCCACCAGCAGTGGGACAGACCCCTACAATGAGCAGTTCTTC
TRBV21-1,-,TRBJ1-5,once,CASSKERVVGDQPQHF,TGTGCCAGCAGCAAAGAGAGGGTTGTTGGGGATCAGCCCCAGCATTTT
TRBV6-5,TRBD1,TRBJ1-5,-,CASSYGQGDQPQHF,TGTGCCAGCAGTTACGGGCAGGGGGATCAGCCCCAGCATTTT
TRBV6-6,-,TRBJ2-7,few,CASSYSTWVGPYEQYF,TGTGCCAGCAGTTACTCGACGTGGGTGGGGCCCTACGAGCAGTACTTC
TRBV2,TRBD1,TRBJ2-7,-,CASRAGTGENSEQYF,TGTGCCAGCAGAGCCGGGACAGGTGAAAACAGCGAGCAGTACTTC
TRBV5-4,-,TRBJ2-1,-,CASSQAGRPYNEQFF,TGTGCCAGCAGCCAAGCTGGCAGGCCCTACAATGAGCAGTTCTTC
TRBV7-9,-,TRBJ1-6,-,CASSWSGNRLHF,TGTGCCAGCAGCTGGTCAGGAAACCGCCTCCACTTT
TRBV19,TRBD1,TRBJ1-2,-,CASSMEGQGIGYTF,TGTGCCAGTAGTATGGAGGGACAGGGGATTGGCTACACCTTC
TRBV5-1,-,TRBJ1-4,-,CASSREGKVGEKLFF,TGCGCCAGCAGCCGGGAGGGAAAGGTGGGAGAAAAACTGTTTTTT
TRBV7-9,-,TRBJ2-6,few,CASSFGSGIRAGANVLTF,TGTGCCAGCAGCTTTGGTTCAGGTATCAGGGCTGGGGCCAACGTCCTGACTTTC
TRBV4-1,TRBD1,TRBJ1-5,once,CASSQAGTGDSNQPQHF,TGCGCCAGCAGCCAGGCCGGGACAGGGGATAGCAATCAGCCCCAGCATTTT
TRBV29-1,-,TRBJ2-4,-,CSVGHGSPPIQYF,TGCAGCGTTGGGCACGGGTCCCCCCCTATTCAGTACTTC
TRBV25-1,TRBD1,TRBJ2-7,-,CASMEDRGLGGQYF,TGTGCCAGCATGGAGGACAGGGGTTTGGGGGGGCAGTACTTC
TRBV15,-,TRBJ1-1,-,CATSISRAGGTEAFF,TGTGCCACCAGCATAAGCAGGGCCGGAGGGACTGAAGCTTTCTTT
TRBV21-1,-,TRBJ1-1,-,CASSKVGGLNTEAFF,TGTGCCAGCAGCAAAGTGGGGGGGCTGAACACTGAAGCTTTCTTT
TRBV5-1,TRBD2,TRBJ2-5,-,CASSTGLEQETQYF,TGCGCCAGCAGCACGGGACTAGAGCAAGAGACCCAGTACTTC
TRBV2,-,TRBJ2-7,-,CASSAQGRSEQYF,TGTGCCAGCAGTGCCCAGGGCCGTAGCGAGCAGTACTTC
TRBV2,TRBD1,TRBJ2-7,-,CASSEWGQGATYEQYF,TGTGCCAGCAGTGAATGGGGACAGGGGGCTACCTACGAGCAGTACTTC
TRBV7-2,-,TRBJ1-5,-,CASSPQGLGQPQHF,TGTGCCAGCAGCCCCCAGGGATTGGGCCAGCCCCAGCATTTT
TRBV7-2,-,TRBJ2-3,once,CASSFSPSTDTQYF,TGTGCCAGCAGCTTTAGCCCTAGCACAGATACGCAGTATTTT
TRBV4-2,-,TRBJ1-1,-,CASSQVRGDGNTEAFF,TGTGCCAGCAGCCAAGTTCGAGGAGACGGCAACACTGAAGCTTTCTTT
TRBV7-9,-,TRBJ2-7,-,CASSLTTGTAYEQYF,TGTGCCAGCAGCCTAACCACAGGGACGGCCTACGAGCAGTACTTC
TRBV7-9,-,TRBJ2-4,once,CASSLANRDNIQYF,TGTGCCAGCAGCTTAGCGAACAGGGATAACATTCAGTACTTC
TRBV9,-,TRBJ2-2,once,CASSLTGANTGELFF,TGTGCCAGCAGCCTAACAGGCGCGAACACCGGGGAGCTGTTTTTT